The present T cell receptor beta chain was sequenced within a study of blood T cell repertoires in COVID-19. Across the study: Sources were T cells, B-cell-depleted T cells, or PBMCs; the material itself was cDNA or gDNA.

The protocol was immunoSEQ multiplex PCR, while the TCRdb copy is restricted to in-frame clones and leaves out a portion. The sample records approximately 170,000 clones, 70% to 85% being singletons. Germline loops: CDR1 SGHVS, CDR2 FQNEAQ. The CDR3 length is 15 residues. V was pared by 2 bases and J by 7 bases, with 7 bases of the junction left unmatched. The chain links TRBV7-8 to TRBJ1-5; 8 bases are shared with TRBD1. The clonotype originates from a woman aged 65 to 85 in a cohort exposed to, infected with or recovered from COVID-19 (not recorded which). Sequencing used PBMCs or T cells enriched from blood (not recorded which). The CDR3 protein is CASSLQGAQGQPQHF. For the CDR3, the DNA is TGTGCCAGCAGCTTACAGGGGGCGCAGGGGCAGCCCCAGCATTTT.